One and the same sample provided the 4 T cell receptor beta chains below, sequenced in a study of T-cell memory formation after mild COVID-19. TCRdb called the 5' RACE reads again in MiXCR, with one record for every CDR3 protein. The repertoire holds about 240,000 distinct CDR3 sequences, roughly 9.4% seen once, with 20% to 25% in the top ten. Sequencing was performed on PBMCs or a T cell subset sorted from them (not recorded which). The receptors here all came from a man younger than 30 who had mild COVID-19 (a few samples of this study predate the infection). Cell type and time point are not known.

This clonotype was found many times. This chain links TRBV5-1 with TRBJ2-5; D tentatively reads TRBD1 or TRBD2 (5 bases each). CDR1 is SGHRS and CDR2 is YFSETQ in the germline V gene. The length of the CDR3 is 16 residues. The germline V and J ends were trimmed by 0 bases and 2 bases, with 14 bases remaining between them. The CDR3 nucleotides read TGCGCCAGCAGCTTGGTGTTGGGGGTGGAGCAAGAGACCCAGTACTTC. It is translated as CASSLVLGVEQETQYF.

This clonotype showed up many times. V gene TRBV30 combines with J gene TRBJ2-7; no clear D. The germline CDR1 and CDR2 sequences are GTSNPN and SVGIG (reference sequence). CDR3 size: 12 residues. The V end lost 0 bases, the J end lost 0 bases, and 3 bases lay between the germline ends. The CDR3 spells CAWSVSSYEQYF. The DNA of the CDR3 is TGTGCCTGGAGTGTCAGCTCCTACGAGCAGTACTTC.

The V call is TRBV11-1, the J call TRBJ2-2; 7 nucleotides line up with TRBD1. CDR3 size: 16 residues. V shed 6 bases, J shed 3 bases, and the junction held 10 bases outside the gene matches. From germline, CDR1 is SGHAT and CDR2 FQDESV (reference sequence). CDR3 region: CASRRKTGVDTGELFF. The CDR3 coding sequence is TGTGCCAGCAGACGTAAAACAGGGGTGGACACCGGGGAGCTGTTTTTT. Full variable domain (remainder filled in from reference TRBV11-1 and TRBJ2-2): EAEVAQSPRYKITEKSQAVAFWCDPISGHATLYWYRQILGQGPELLVQFQDESVVDDSQLPKDRFSAERLKGVDSTLKIQPAELGDSAMYLCASRRKTGVDTGELFFGEGSRLTVL.

This clonotype was seen many times. CDR3 sequence (DNA): TGCGCCAGCAGCTTGCTTAAGAGGCAGGGGCCCACTGAAGCTTTCTTT. Translating it yields CASSLLKRQGPTEAFF. The chain links TRBV5-1 to TRBJ1-1; tentatively, D is TRBD1 (6 bases). Trimming stripped 1 base from V and 4 bases from J, with 17 bases between. CDR1 is SGHRS and CDR2 is YFSETQ in the germline V gene. This CDR3 contains 16 residues.